These T cell receptor beta chains were read from a single sample in a study of T cell responses to AZD1222 COVID-19 vaccine. Clones were sequenced by immunoSEQ multiplex PCR, and TCRdb holds only the in-frame ones, with some missing. Of some 110,000 clones in the sample, roughly 88% were seen once. Specimen: peripheral blood, collected 28 days after the second AZD1222 dose. The receptor source for this set is an adult who received the AZD1222 COVID-19 vaccine. Both conserved end residues are part of each CDR3. Fields, in order: D gene, clone size, J gene, CDR3 length, V gene, CDR3 DNA, CDR3 protein. The D gene is left open where the match is weak. Rows give clone size only sometimes, using once, few, many, or a class for an expanded clone.

D gene: TRBD1; clone size: NA; J gene: TRBJ1-1; CDR3 length: 16; V gene: TRBV5-8; CDR3 DNA: TGTGCCAGCAGCCAAATAGTTGACAGGGGAAAGACTGAAGCTTTCTTT; CDR3 protein: CASSQIVDRGKTEAFF
D gene: NA; clone size: few; J gene: TRBJ1-3; CDR3 length: 12; V gene: TRBV19; CDR3 DNA: TGTGCCAGCAAGTCCTCTGGAAACACCATATATTTT; CDR3 protein: CASKSSGNTIYF
D gene: TRBD1; clone size: NA; J gene: TRBJ1-2; CDR3 length: 13; V gene: TRBV5-4; CDR3 DNA: TGTGCCAGCAGCGCTAGGACAGGGCAGGGCTACACCTTC; CDR3 protein: CASSARTGQGYTF
D gene: TRBD2; clone size: NA; J gene: TRBJ2-3; CDR3 length: 15; V gene: TRBV2; CDR3 DNA: TGTGCCAGCAGTGAGGGTAGCGGGAGAAGAGATACGCAGTATTTT; CDR3 protein: CASSEGSGRRDTQYF
D gene: NA; clone size: NA; J gene: TRBJ2-2; CDR3 length: 16; V gene: TRBV5-1; CDR3 DNA: TGCGCCAGCAGCTTGGCCGGGAAGGGGTCGGACGGGGAGCTGTTTTTT; CDR3 protein: CASSLAGKGSDGELFF
D gene: NA; clone size: NA; J gene: TRBJ2-7; CDR3 length: 12; V gene: TRBV2; CDR3 DNA: TGTGCCGGCCGACAGCTCTCCTACGAGCAGTACTTC; CDR3 protein: CAGRQLSYEQYF
D gene: NA; clone size: NA; J gene: TRBJ2-7; CDR3 length: 13; V gene: TRBV27; CDR3 DNA: TGTGCCAGCAGTTCCCGTTCGCCTTACGAGCAGTACTTC; CDR3 protein: CASSSRSPYEQYF
D gene: NA; clone size: NA; J gene: TRBJ2-2; CDR3 length: 17; V gene: TRBV18; CDR3 DNA: TGTGCCAGCTCACCATTCGAAGCAGGCCCGAACACCGGGGAGCTGTTTTTT; CDR3 protein: CASSPFEAGPNTGELFF
D gene: NA; clone size: once; J gene: TRBJ1-1; CDR3 length: 13; V gene: TRBV5-6; CDR3 DNA: TGTGCCAGCAGCTCGTCAGACAACACTGAAGCTTTCTTT; CDR3 protein: CASSSSDNTEAFF
D gene: TRBD1; clone size: NA; J gene: TRBJ1-4; CDR3 length: 15; V gene: TRBV14; CDR3 DNA: TGTGCCAGCAGCCGAGAACAGGGGGGAAATGAAAAACTGTTTTTT; CDR3 protein: CASSREQGGNEKLFF
D gene: NA; clone size: NA; J gene: TRBJ1-6; CDR3 length: 15; V gene: TRBV19; CDR3 DNA: TGTGCCAGTAGTCCCCGGGGCAGCTATAATTCACCCCTCCACTTT; CDR3 protein: CASSPRGSYNSPLHF
D gene: NA; clone size: few; J gene: TRBJ1-1; CDR3 length: 15; V gene: TRBV6-5; CDR3 DNA: TGTGCCAGCAGAGCCCCGGACAGTATGAACACTGAAGCTTTCTTT; CDR3 protein: CASRAPDSMNTEAFF
D gene: TRBD1; clone size: once; J gene: TRBJ2-7; CDR3 length: 13; V gene: TRBV27; CDR3 DNA: TGTGCCAGCAGGGGGACAGGGGTTTACGAGCAGTACTTC; CDR3 protein: CASRGTGVYEQYF
D gene: TRBD1; clone size: NA; J gene: TRBJ1-2; CDR3 length: 13; V gene: TRBV30; CDR3 DNA: TGTGCCTGGAGCGACAGGGGGCCCAATGGCTACACCTTC; CDR3 protein: CAWSDRGPNGYTF